The TCR beta chain under discussion was sequenced for a study of graft-versus-host responses after intestinal transplantation. This clone was detected only a few times. The authors plated around 200,000 CFSE-labeled responder cells with around 200,000 irradiated, violet-dye-labeled stimulator cells. At the end of the reaction, proliferating CFSE-low CD3+CD4+ and CD3+CD8+ responders were sorted. Sequenced by immunoSEQ multiplex PCR; TCRdb stores in-frame clones only, minus some. This table has around 21,000 clones, 30% to 40% appearing once. The CDR3 is 21 amino acids. J gave up 2 bases and V 0 bases, and 15 bases lay outside the gene matches. In germline, CDR1 is MDHEN, CDR2 SYDVKM.

The sample consisted of alloreactive CD8+ T cells from a mixed lymphocyte reaction culture, taken before intestinal transplant. Regarding subset: CFSE-low proliferating T cells sorted from approximately six-day pre-transplant mixed lymphocyte reaction (GvH or HvG direction). V usage is TRBV28 and J usage is TRBJ2-2, with TRBD2 identical over 10 bases. The source is a human patient who received an intestinal transplant. The CDR3 DNA follows: TGTGCCAGCAGTTTATGGACGGCGAGCACTAGCGGGAATTCTAACACCGGGGAGCTGTTTTTT. Translated: CASSLWTASTSGNSNTGELFF. Looking up the rest from reference TRBV28 and TRBJ2-2 gives the full variable domain: DVKVTQSSRYLVKRTGEKVFLECVQDMDHENMFWYRQDPGLGLRLIYFSYDVKMKEKGDIPEGYSVSREKKERFSLILESASTNQTSMYLCASSLWTASTSGNSNTGELFFGEGSRLTVL.